This T cell receptor beta chain was documented in a study of blood T cell repertoires in COVID-19. About the study: Samples of COVID-19 (acute and convalescent) were obtained from the United States, Italy and Spain. PBMCs, B-cell-depleted T cells, or T cells provided the cDNA or gDNA that made up the material.

Per the study methods: It was from reference gene primer amplification that nucleated cell counts were estimated. Sequenced by immunoSEQ multiplex PCR; TCRdb stores in-frame clones only, minus some. That table gives V, J and clone size, and the DNA gave D and trimming. Of tens of thousands of clones in the sample, about four fifths were seen once. The trim removed 5 bases at V and 9 bases at J, leaving 14 bases unmatched. There are 16 residues in the CDR3. Germline V lookup: CDR1 SGHTA, CDR2 FQGNSA. The source material was peripheral blood. The clonotype was recovered from a human donor in a cohort sampled during active COVID-19. J is TRBJ2-1 and V is TRBV7-2; 9 nucleotides agree with TRBD1. The CDR3 is CASSTTGTGRASEQFF. The CDR3 bases are TGTGCCAGCAGCACGACCGGGACAGGGAGAGCAAGTGAGCAGTTCTTC. Full variable domain (outside the CDR3, taken from reference TRBV7-2 and TRBJ2-1): GAGVSQSPSNKVTEKGKDVELRCDPISGHTALYWYRQSLGQGLEFLIYFQGNSAPDKSGLPSDRFSAERTGGSVSTLTIQRTQQEDSAVYLCASSTTGTGRASEQFFGPGTRLTVL.